The 23 T cell receptor beta chains below were found in one sample sequenced in a study of OX40 agonist ivuxolimab in advanced cancers. Generated by immunoSEQ multiplex PCR, the TCRdb table keeps only in-frame clones and is missing some. The sample lists roughly 60,000 clones, about 89% seen once, with roughly 0.69% in the top ten. The material was CD4+ or CD8+ T cells sorted from blood, obtained in a trial of the OX40 agonist ivuxolimab. These receptor sequences come from an adult with an advanced solid tumor such as melanoma, head and neck, liver or kidney cancer.

This chain links TRBV6-5 with TRBJ1-6, with D unclear. The CDR3 contains 13 residues. Germline V lookup: CDR1 MNHEY, CDR2 SVGAGI. V was trimmed by 6 bases and J by 6 bases, leaving 9 bases between them. CDR3 in amino acids: CASRRYSNSPLHF. CDR3 coding DNA: TGTGCCAGCAGAAGATACAGTAATTCACCCCTCCACTTT.

The chain uses TRBV5-4 and TRBJ1-1; D gene unclear. The CDR3 has 13 residues. Trimming stripped 2 bases from V and 1 base from J, with 6 bases between. The germline V gene encodes CDR1 SGHNT and CDR2 YYREEE (reference sequence). The CDR3 DNA sequence: TGTGCCAGCAGCTTAGACCAGAACACTGAAGCTTTCTTT. Its translation: CASSLDQNTEAFF.

The J gene is TRBJ2-2, the V gene TRBV4-1, with 8 nucleotides matching TRBD2. After removal of 0 bases from V and 6 bases from J, the junction contained 6 bases not matched to a gene. CDR3 length: 16 amino acids. Germline V lookup: CDR1 MGHRA, CDR2 YSYEKL. In DNA, the CDR3 is TGCGCCAGCAGCCAAGAGGCCGGGGGGGCCTCCGGGGAGCTGTTTTTT. This gives the protein CASSQEAGGASGELFF.

The gene calls are TRBV30 and TRBJ1-2; 7 nucleotides agree with TRBD1. There are 12 residues in the CDR3. Germline CDR1 is GTSNPN and CDR2 is SVGIG (reference sequence). Germline trimming cut 4 bases from V and 3 bases from J; bases unmatched to any gene: 2. CDR3 DNA: TGTGCCTGGACAGGGGGTGACTATGGCTACACCTTC. Translated: CAWTGGDYGYTF. Together with reference TRBV30 and TRBJ1-2, the CDR3 gives the full variable domain: SQTIHQWPATLVQPVGSPLSLECTVEGTSNPNLYWYRQAAGRGLQLLFYSVGIGQISSEVPQNLSASRPQDRQFILSSKKLLLSDSGFYLCAWTGGDYGYTFGSGTRLTVV.

This clone occurred a few times. The J gene is TRBJ2-1, the V gene TRBV7-8, with a possible D match to TRBD2 (5 bases). CDR3 length equals 13 residues. Deletions cut 7 bases from V and 0 bases from J, with 7 bases between. The germline CDR1 and CDR2 sequences are SGHVS and FQNEAQ. Here the CDR3 DNA reads TGTGCCAGCACTGGGAGCTCCTACAATGAGCAGTTCTTC. Translating gives CASTGSSYNEQFF.

The CDR3 DNA reads TGCGCCAGCAGCCAAGAGGGGGGGACAGGCCTTCAGCCCCAGCATTTT. Amino acids: CASSQEGGTGLQPQHF. This chain links TRBV4-1 with TRBJ1-5; 8 bases align to TRBD1. The J segment lost 6 bases and the V segment lost 0 bases, leaving 7 bases of the junction unmatched. Germline CDR1 and CDR2: MGHRA and YSYEKL. This CDR3 has 16 amino acids.

The genes are TRBV5-5 and TRBJ1-6; 7 nucleotides agree with TRBD1. V shed 3 bases, J shed 6 bases, and the junction held 6 bases outside the gene matches. Germline CDR1 is SGHKS and CDR2 is YYEKEE (reference sequence). The CDR3 has 15 amino acids. CDR3 sequence: CASSSTTGVNSPLHF. CDR3 in DNA: TGTGCCAGCAGCTCTACAACAGGGGTTAATTCACCCCTCCACTTT.

The chain carries TRBV6-1 and TRBJ2-7; D may be TRBD2 (5 bases). Germline V gene sequence: CDR1 MNHNS, CDR2 SASEGT. Trimming pared 8 bases from V and 4 bases from J, leaving 15 bases between. The CDR3 totals 13 residues. CDR3 amino acids: CASEGFSLYEQYF. CDR3 coding DNA: TGTGCCAGCGAGGGCTTTTCTTTATACGAGCAGTACTTC.

This chain links TRBV5-1 with TRBJ1-2, with D unresolved. V was pared by 7 bases and J by 4 bases, with 14 bases between. Looked up from germline, CDR1 is SGHRS and CDR2 is YFSETQ. The CDR3 loop spans 13 amino acids. CDR3 DNA: TGCGCCAGCCAGGACCTTCGGGGCTATGGCTACACCTTC. The encoded protein is CASQDLRGYGYTF. The full variable domain, rest sourced from reference TRBV5-1 and TRBJ1-2, is KAGVTQTPRYLIKTRGQQVTLSCSPISGHRSVSWYQQTPGQGLQFLFEYFSETQRNKGNFPGRFSGRQFSNSRSEMNVSTLELGDSALYLCASQDLRGYGYTFGSGTRLTVV.

V usage is TRBV7-2 and J usage is TRBJ2-1; 10 nucleotides line up with TRBD1. The CDR3 sequence is 16 residues long. V gave up 5 bases and J gave up 0 bases; unmatched junction bases: 4. Germline V gene sequence: CDR1 SGHTA, CDR2 FQGNSA. DNA for the CDR3: TGTGCCAGCAGCATACGGGACAGGGGCTCCTACAATGAGCAGTTCTTC. Encoded protein: CASSIRDRGSYNEQFF.

The rearrangement uses TRBV4-2 and TRBJ2-7; D call uncertain. Per germline, CDR1 LGHNA and CDR2 YNFKEQ. The V gene lost 5 bases and the J gene lost 5 bases, with 10 bases spanning the gap. CDR3 length equals 12 residues. CDR3: CASSLDIHEQYF. As DNA, the CDR3 is TGTGCCAGCAGCTTAGACATCCACGAGCAGTACTTC.

This clone was counted once. This chain uses TRBV6-4 with TRBJ1-5; 8 nucleotides match TRBD1. This CDR3 region has 13 residues. Germline lookup yields CDR1 MRHNA and CDR2 SNTAGT. The trim removed 10 bases at V and 3 bases at J, leaving 5 bases unmatched. The CDR3 nucleotides read TGTGCCACCCAGGGGGCGGACAATCAGCCCCAGCATTTT. Translating it yields CATQGADNQPQHF.

The chain links TRBV7-2 to TRBJ2-2; D remains unclear. The germline CDR1 and CDR2 sequences are SGHTA and FQGNSA. Trimming pared 4 bases from V and 0 bases from J, leaving 0 bases between. The CDR3 sequence is 12 residues long. CDR3 bases: TGTGCCAGCAGCTCGAACACCGGGGAGCTGTTTTTT. This sequence encodes CASSSNTGELFF.

V is TRBV6-1 and J is TRBJ1-1; no clear D gene. The V end lost 0 bases, the J end lost 10 bases, and 12 bases lay between the germline ends. Germline values: CDR1 MNHNS, CDR2 SASEGT. The CDR3 loop spans 13 amino acids. The CDR3 protein is CASSEARVESAFF. CDR3 nucleotides: TGTGCCAGCAGTGAAGCGCGCGTGGAATCAGCTTTCTTT.

This chain connects TRBV7-2 to TRBJ2-3; TRBD2 matches at 8 bases. CDR1 SGHTA and CDR2 FQGNSA come from the germline V gene. This CDR3 is 13 amino acids long. Trimming at V came to 1 base and at J to 11 bases, leaving 5 bases not matched to a gene. The CDR3 region has the DNA TGTGCCAGCAGCTTAGTCCTGGCGGGGGGGCAGTATTTT. Its translation is CASSLVLAGGQYF. The full variable domain, with the rest looked up from reference TRBV7-2 and TRBJ2-3, is GAGVSQSPSNKVTEKGKDVELRCDPISGHTALYWYRQSLGQGLEFLIYFQGNSAPDKSGLPSDRFSAERTGGSVSTLTIQRTQQEDSAVYLCASSLVLAGGQYFGPGTRLTVL.

This clone was detected only a few times. The rearrangement joins TRBV11-2 to TRBJ2-5, with 8 bases identical to TRBD2. The J segment lost 5 bases and the V segment lost 5 bases, leaving 7 bases of the junction unmatched. The CDR3 covers 14 residues. Germline CDR1 is SGHAT and CDR2 is FQNNGV. CDR3 bases: TGTGCCAGCAGCCGAGGAGCGGGGGCGGAGACCCAGTACTTC. This gives the protein CASSRGAGAETQYF.

The chain has TRBV27 and TRBJ1-2; a possible D gene is TRBD1 (6 bases). This CDR3 region has 14 residues. V was shortened by 1 base and J by 7 bases, with 13 bases between the two germline ends. Germline V lookup: CDR1 MNHEY, CDR2 SMNVEV (reference sequence). The CDR3 reads CASSLLPGAGGYTF. CDR3 nucleotides: TGTGCCAGCAGTTTATTGCCGGGGGCGGGTGGCTACACCTTC.

V is TRBV6-6 and J is TRBJ1-1; maybe TRBD1 (6 bases). Trimming pared 0 bases from V and 4 bases from J, leaving 9 bases between. The germline CDR1 and CDR2 sequences are MNHNY and SVGAGI (reference sequence). CDR3 size: 14 residues. CDR3 nucleotides: TGTGCCAGCAGTTACTCTGGGGGCGGCACTGAAGCTTTCTTT. Its translation is CASSYSGGGTEAFF.

This sequence joins TRBV6-6 and TRBJ2-5, with D perhaps given as TRBD1 or TRBD2 (7 bases each). This CDR3 spans 15 amino acids. Trimming took 5 bases from V and 4 from J, leaving 17 bases between them. Per the germline V gene, CDR1 is MNHNY and CDR2 is SVGAGI (reference sequence). CDR3 DNA sequence: TGTGCCAGCAGTCTACAGGGGAGGGAAGGAGAGACCCAGTACTTC. This codes for CASSLQGREGETQYF.

This sequence joins TRBV9 and TRBJ2-5, with 8 bases fitting TRBD1. Germline V gives CDR1 SGDLS, CDR2 YYNGEE. The CDR3 spans 13 residues. V gave up 3 bases and J gave up 5 bases; unmatched junction bases: 3. CDR3 residues: CASSARGRETQYF. CDR3 bases: TGTGCCAGCAGCGCCAGGGGGCGGGAGACCCAGTACTTC.

V usage is TRBV7-8 and J usage is TRBJ2-1; 10 bases align to TRBD2. J lost 8 bases, V lost 1 base, and 5 bases had no gene match. This CDR3 has 15 amino acids. The germline V gene encodes CDR1 SGHVS and CDR2 FQNEAQ. CDR3 bases: TGTGCCAGCAGCTTAGGGCTAGCGGGAGTGGATGAGCAGTTCTTC. Translated: CASSLGLAGVDEQFF.

V is TRBV11-2 and J is TRBJ2-7; D is undetermined. Looked up from germline, CDR1 is SGHAT and CDR2 is FQNNGV. Trimming cost V 0 bases and J 2 bases, with 17 bases left between them. CDR3 length: 17 residues. CDR3 residues: CASSLDGPGATPYEQYF. As DNA, the CDR3 is TGTGCCAGCAGCTTAGATGGCCCCGGAGCAACCCCCTACGAGCAGTACTTC. Supplemented by reference TRBV11-2 and TRBJ2-7, the full variable domain reads EAGVAQSPRYKIIEKRQSVAFWCNPISGHATLYWYQQILGQGPKLLIQFQNNGVVDDSQLPKDRFSAERLKGVDSTLKIQPAKLEDSAVYLCASSLDGPGATPYEQYFGPGTRLTVT.

This chain uses TRBV21-1 with TRBJ2-6. TRBV21-1 is labeled a pseudogene. CDR3 length equals 17 residues. The CDR3 sequence: CASLETTWSSGANVLTF. CDR3 coding DNA: TGTGCCAGCCTAGAGACAACCTGGAGCTCTGGGGCCAACGTCCTGACTTTC.